This TCR beta chain was obtained from a study of blood T cell repertoires in COVID-19. TCRdb keeps only in-frame clones here, not all; method: immunoSEQ multiplex PCR. The table has fewer than 15,000 clones, 70% to 90% seen once. V lost 9 bases and J lost 0, with 9 bases in between. Germline V gene data show CDR1 as MNHEY and CDR2 as SMNVEV (reference sequence). The CDR3 has 12 amino acids. Sequenced sample: peripheral blood. This TCR was sampled from a human donor in a cohort sampled during active COVID-19. The chain carries TRBV27 and TRBJ2-7; no clear D. The CDR3 DNA is TGTGCCAGTTATTCCAGCTCCTACGAGCAGTACTTC. It encodes CASYSSSYEQYF.